This TCR beta chain derives from a study of T-cell reconstitution after alpha-beta-depleted transplantation in children. Study observations and caveats: There were reportedly several hundred expanded graft clones from which alpha-beta T cells came about two months after transplant. Newly made T cells mostly supplied T-cell counts and diversity one year after transplant.

The table lists this clonotype with a few counts. The antigen remains undetermined. The TCRbeta library incorporated unique molecular identifiers. MiXCR, run by TCRdb on the PCR reads, gives a single entry per CDR3 protein. The sample records 700,000 to 950,000 distinct CDR3 sequences, 16% being singletons. CDR1 and CDR2 (germline): SGHTA, FQGTGA. Trimming stripped 3 bases from V and 3 bases from J, with 29 bases between. There are 20 residues in the CDR3. The genes are TRBV7-3 and TRBJ1-2, with D maybe TRBD1 (5 bases). This sample comprised PBMCs, mostly from graft donor cells, obtained 360 days after TCRalphabeta/CD19-depleted stem cell transplant. This receptor was identified in a male patient younger than 18 who had a stem cell transplant for acute lymphoblastic leukemia, so the T cells may come from the graft donor. The CDR3 region has the DNA TGTGCCAGCAGCTTCGGAGTAATTAACCGGGACTGGAACACCGACTATGGCTACACCTTC. It translates to CASSFGVINRDWNTDYGYTF. The entire variable domain, with the rest obtained from reference TRBV7-3 and TRBJ1-2, is as follows: GAGVSQTPSNKVTEKGKYVELRCDPISGHTALYWYRQSLGQGPEFLIYFQGTGAADDSGLPNDRFFAVRPEGSVSTLKIQRTERGDSAVYLCASSFGVINRDWNTDYGYTFGSGTRLTVV.